This TCR beta chain was observed in a study of blood T cells in healthy people across ages. Germline V gene data show CDR1 as DFQATT and CDR2 as SNEGSKA (reference sequence). The CDR3 is 14 amino acids. The J segment lost 4 bases and the V segment lost 3 bases, leaving 6 bases of the junction unmatched. It was with a sample-barcoded 5' primer and a J-beta primer mix that a second PCR of roughly 6 to 12 cycles was run. Every single cDNA molecule received a tag from a template-switch adaptor with 12 random nucleotides. TCRdb re-analysed the 5' RACE reads in MiXCR, keeping a single row per CDR3 protein. The repertoire includes around 750,000 distinct CDR3 sequences, around half of them detected once, and roughly 37% sits in the top ten.

The genes are TRBV20-1 and TRBJ2-3; 8 nucleotides match TRBD2. Sequencing was done on a sample of blood. This receptor was identified in an older man in good health. CDR3 nucleotides: TGCAGTGCTAGTCCCGGGAGGGCCCCAGATACGCAGTATTTT. It translates to CSASPGRAPDTQYF.